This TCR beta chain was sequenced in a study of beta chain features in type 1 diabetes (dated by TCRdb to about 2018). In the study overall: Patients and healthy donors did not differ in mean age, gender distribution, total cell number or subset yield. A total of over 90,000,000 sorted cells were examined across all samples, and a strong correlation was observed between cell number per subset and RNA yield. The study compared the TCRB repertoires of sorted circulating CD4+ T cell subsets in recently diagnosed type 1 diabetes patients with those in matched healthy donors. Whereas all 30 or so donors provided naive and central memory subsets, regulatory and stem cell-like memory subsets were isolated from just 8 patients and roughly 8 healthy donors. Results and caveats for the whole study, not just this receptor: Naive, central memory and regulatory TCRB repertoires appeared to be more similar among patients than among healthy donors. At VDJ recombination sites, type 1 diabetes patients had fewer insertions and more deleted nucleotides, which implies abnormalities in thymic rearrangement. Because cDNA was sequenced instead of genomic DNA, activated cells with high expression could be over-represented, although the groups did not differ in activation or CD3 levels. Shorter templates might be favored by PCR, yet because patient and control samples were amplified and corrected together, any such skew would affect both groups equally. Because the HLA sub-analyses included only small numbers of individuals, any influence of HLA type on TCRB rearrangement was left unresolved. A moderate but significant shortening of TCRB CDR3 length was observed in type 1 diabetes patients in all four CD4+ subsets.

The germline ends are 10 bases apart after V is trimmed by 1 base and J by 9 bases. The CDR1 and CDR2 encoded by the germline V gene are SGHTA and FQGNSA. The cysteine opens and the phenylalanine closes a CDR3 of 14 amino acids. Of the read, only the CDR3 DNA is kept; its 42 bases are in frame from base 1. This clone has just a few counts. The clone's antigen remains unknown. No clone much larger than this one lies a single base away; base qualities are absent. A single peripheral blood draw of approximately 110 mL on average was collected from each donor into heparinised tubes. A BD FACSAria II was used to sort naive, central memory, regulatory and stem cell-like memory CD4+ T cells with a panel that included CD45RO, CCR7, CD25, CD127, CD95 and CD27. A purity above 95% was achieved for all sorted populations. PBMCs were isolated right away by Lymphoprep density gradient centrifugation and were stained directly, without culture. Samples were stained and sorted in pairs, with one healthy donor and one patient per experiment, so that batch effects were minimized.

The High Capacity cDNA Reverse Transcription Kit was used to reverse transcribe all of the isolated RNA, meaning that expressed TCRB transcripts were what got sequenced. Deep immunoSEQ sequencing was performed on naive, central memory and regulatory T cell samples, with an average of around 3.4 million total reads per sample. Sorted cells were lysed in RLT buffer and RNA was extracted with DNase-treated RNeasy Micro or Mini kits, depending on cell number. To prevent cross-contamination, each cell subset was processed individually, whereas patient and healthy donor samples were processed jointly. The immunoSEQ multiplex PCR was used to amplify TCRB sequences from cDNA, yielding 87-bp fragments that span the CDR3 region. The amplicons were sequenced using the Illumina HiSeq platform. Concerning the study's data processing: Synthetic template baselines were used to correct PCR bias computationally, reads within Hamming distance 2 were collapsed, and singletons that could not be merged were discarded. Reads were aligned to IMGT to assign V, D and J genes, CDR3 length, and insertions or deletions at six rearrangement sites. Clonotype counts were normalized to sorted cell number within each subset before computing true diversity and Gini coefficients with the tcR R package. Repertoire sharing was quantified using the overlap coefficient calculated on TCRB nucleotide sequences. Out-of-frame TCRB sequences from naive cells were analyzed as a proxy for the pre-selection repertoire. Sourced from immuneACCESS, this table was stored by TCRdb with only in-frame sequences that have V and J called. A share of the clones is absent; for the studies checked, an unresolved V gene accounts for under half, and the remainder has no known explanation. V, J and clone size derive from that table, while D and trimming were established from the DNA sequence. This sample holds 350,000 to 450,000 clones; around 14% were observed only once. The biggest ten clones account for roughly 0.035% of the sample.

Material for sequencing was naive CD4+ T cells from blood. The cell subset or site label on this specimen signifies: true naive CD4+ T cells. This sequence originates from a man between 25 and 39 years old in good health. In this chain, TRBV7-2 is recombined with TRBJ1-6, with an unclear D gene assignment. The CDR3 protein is CASSLDQALSPLHF. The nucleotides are TGTGCCAGCAGCTTAGATCAGGCCCTTTCACCCCTCCACTTT.